This T cell receptor (beta chain) was obtained from a study of OX40 agonist ivuxolimab in advanced cancers. Overall study results and limits: Researchers did not establish what antigens the expanded peripheral T cells target.

TCRdb's table, derived via immunoSEQ multiplex PCR, lists solely in-frame clones and lacks some. Of 99,000 or so clones in the sample, 84% were seen once. Note on this clone: Its antigen is not known.

The V gene end was trimmed by 6 bases and the J gene end by 8 bases; junction bases not matched to a gene: 8. CDR3 length: 15 amino acids. Germline V gives CDR1 LNHDA, CDR2 SQIVND (reference sequence). The starting material was CD4+ or CD8+ T cells sorted from blood, obtained in a trial of the OX40 agonist ivuxolimab. V and J are TRBV19 and TRBJ1-4, with 11 bases identical to TRBD1. The receptor was isolated from an adult with an advanced solid tumor such as melanoma, head and neck, liver or kidney cancer. The CDR3 protein is CASRDPGTGGEKLFF. In DNA, the CDR3 is TGTGCCAGTAGGGACCCCGGGACAGGGGGAGAAAAACTGTTTTTT.